A single sample gave rise to the 9 T cell receptor beta chains below, sequenced in a study of identical twins. From the 5' RACE reads, TCRdb called clonotypes with MiXCR, one entry per CDR3 protein. Altogether about 260,000 distinct CDR3 sequences are present, roughly 7% being singletons, with the ten largest covering roughly 3.9%. The sample was also linked to a second study, of yellow fever vaccine responses in identical twins.

Sequenced sample: memory (CD45RO+) T cells sorted from blood. Source of these receptors: a young woman in good health.

This clonotype occurred a few times. CDR3 loop: CASSPNGGYGYTF. For the CDR3, the DNA is TGTGCCAGCAGTCCCAACGGAGGCTATGGCTACACCTTC. This rearrangement joins TRBV7-9 to TRBJ1-2; D is unclear. The germline V gene has CDR1 SEHNR and CDR2 FQNEAQ (reference sequence). This CDR3 is built from 13 residues. With 6 bases removed from V and 4 bases from J, the gap between germline ends came to 12 bases.

The V gene is TRBV5-1, the J gene TRBJ1-1, with a weak D call TRBD1 (5 bases). Germline V gene lookup returns CDR1 SGHRS and CDR2 YFSETQ. The CDR3 covers 15 residues. Trimming took 1 base from V and 4 from J, leaving 14 bases between them. Here the CDR3 reads CASSLSPGYLTEAFF. CDR3 DNA: TGCGCCAGCAGCTTGTCCCCAGGGTACCTCACTGAAGCTTTCTTT. Combining the CDR3 with reference TRBV5-1 and TRBJ1-1 gives the whole variable domain KAGVTQTPRYLIKTRGQQVTLSCSPISGHRSVSWYQQTPGQGLQFLFEYFSETQRNKGNFPGRFSGRQFSNSRSEMNVSTLELGDSALYLCASSLSPGYLTEAFFGQGTRLTVV.

This sequence joins TRBV11-1 and TRBJ2-1, with TRBD2 as a possible D gene (7 bases). CDR1 is SGHAT, CDR2 FQDESV, per germline (reference sequence). V was cut by 1 base and J by 5 bases, with 18 bases left in between. The CDR3 spans 17 residues. The CDR3 is CASSLGTAGAQNNEQFF. The CDR3 nucleotides read TGTGCCAGCAGCTTAGGAACCGCGGGGGCACAGAACAATGAGCAGTTCTTC.

There are many counts of this clonotype. V is TRBV4-1 and J is TRBJ2-2; perhaps TRBD1 as D (5 bases). V was shortened by 1 base and J by 6 bases, with 12 bases between the two germline ends. Looked up from germline, CDR1 is MGHRA and CDR2 is YSYEKL. The CDR3 consists of 15 residues. The CDR3 sequence is CASSQGQGMAGELFF. The DNA for the CDR3 is TGCGCCAGCAGCCAAGGGCAGGGAATGGCCGGGGAGCTGTTTTTT.

This clonotype appeared many times. This chain joins TRBV6-5 and TRBJ1-5; 8 bases agree with TRBD1. The V gene end was trimmed by 0 bases and the J gene end by 6 bases; junction bases not matched to a gene: 7. The length of the CDR3 is 16 residues. CDR1 is MNHEY, CDR2 SVGAGI, per germline. CDR3 sequence (DNA): TGTGCCAGCAGTTACTCGGTGGCAGGGGGCCGTCAGCCCCAGCATTTT. Translation gives CASSYSVAGGRQPQHF.

The sample holds many counts of this clonotype. The CDR3 loop is CASSSPGLYTGELFF. The CDR3 DNA sequence: TGTGCCAGCAGTTCGCCGGGACTTTACACCGGGGAGCTGTTTTTT. The chain recombines TRBV12-3 or TRBV12-4 with TRBJ2-2; the D gene is possibly TRBD2 (6 bases). With 4 bases removed from V and 3 bases from J, the gap between germline ends came to 12 bases. This CDR3 contains 15 residues.

About this clonotype itself: This sequence may be a read error, since a much larger clone differs from it by one base. The chain combines TRBV12-3 or TRBV12-4 with TRBJ2-3, with D perhaps TRBD1 (8 bases). The CDR3 contains 17 residues. The DNA of the CDR3 is TGTACCAGCAGCAAAGGACAGGGAGGGTCCTTTACAGATACGCAGTATTTT. Translated, it gives CTSSKGQGGSFTDTQYF.

This chain connects TRBV2 to TRBJ2-1; D assignment may be TRBD1 or TRBD2 (5 bases each). This CDR3 spans 15 amino acids. Trimming shortened V by 6 bases and J by 7 bases, and 19 bases separated the two germline ends. The germline V gene has CDR1 SNHLY and CDR2 FYNNEI. CDR3 nucleotides: TGTGCCAGCAGACCCGGGACGACCATCTGGAATGAGCAGTTCTTC. Translation gives CASRPGTTIWNEQFF.

This clonotype has a handful of counts. The genes are TRBV20-1 and TRBJ2-7, with TRBD1 as a possible D gene (6 bases). The germline gives CDR1 DFQATT, CDR2 SNEGSKA (reference sequence). V dropped 3 bases and J dropped 6 bases, with 15 bases sitting between them. The CDR3 loop spans 13 amino acids. The CDR3 loop is CSARPKQGLEQYV. In nucleotides, the CDR3 is TGCAGTGCTAGGCCGAAACAGGGCCTCGAGCAGTACGTC.